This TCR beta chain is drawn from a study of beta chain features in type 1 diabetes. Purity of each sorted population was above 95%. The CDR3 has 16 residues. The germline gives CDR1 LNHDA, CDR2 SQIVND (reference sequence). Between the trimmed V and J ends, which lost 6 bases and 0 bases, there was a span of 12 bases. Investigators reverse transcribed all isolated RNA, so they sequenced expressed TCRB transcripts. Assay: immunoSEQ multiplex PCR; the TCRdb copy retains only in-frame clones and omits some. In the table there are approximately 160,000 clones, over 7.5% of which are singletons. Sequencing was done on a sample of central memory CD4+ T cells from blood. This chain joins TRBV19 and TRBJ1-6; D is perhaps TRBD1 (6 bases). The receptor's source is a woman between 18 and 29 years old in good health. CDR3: CASSSGESSYNSPLHF. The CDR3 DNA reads TGTGCCAGTAGCTCAGGGGAGAGCTCCTATAATTCACCCCTCCACTTT. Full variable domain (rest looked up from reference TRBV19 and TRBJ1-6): DGGITQSPKYLFRKEGQNVTLSCEQNLNHDAMYWYRQDPGQGLRLIYYSQIVNDFQKGDIAEGYSVSREKKESFPLTVTSAQKNPTAFYLCASSSGESSYNSPLHFGNGTRLTVT.